The 32 T cell receptor beta chains listed next were all sequenced from one sample in a study of T cell repertoires in cytomegalovirus infection. TCRdb processed the reads anew with MiXCR; each CDR3 protein has one entry. The top ten hold 22% of the sample, which has tens of thousands of distinct CDR3 sequences, about 4.2% seen once. Sample: PBMCs. These receptors all come from a human donor in good health (CMV status not recorded). Some clones in this sample may be carry-over from other donors' samples.

Many counts were recorded for this clonotype. The chain has TRBV7-2 and TRBJ1-4; TRBD1 matches at 9 bases. CDR1 SGHTA and CDR2 FQGNSA come from the germline V gene. This CDR3 contains 16 residues. J gave up 7 bases and V 1 base, and 7 bases lay outside the gene matches. The CDR3 here is CASSLEGQGGFEKLFF. In nucleotides, the CDR3 is TGTGCCAGCAGCTTAGAGGGACAGGGCGGATTTGAAAAACTGTTTTTT.

In its sample, this clonotype was seen many times. The gene calls are TRBV7-2 and TRBJ2-7; D perhaps matches TRBD1 (5 bases). The germline V and J ends were trimmed by 3 bases and 7 bases, with 13 bases remaining between them. This CDR3 has 13 residues. CDR1 is SGHTA and CDR2 is FQGNSA in the germline V gene. DNA of the CDR3: TGTGCCAGCAGCTTTGGGCAGGGTGATGAGCAGTACTTC. Protein: CASSFGQGDEQYF.

This clonotype was observed many times. The chain couples TRBV7-2 to TRBJ1-2; 7 positions agree with TRBD1. This CDR3 contains 13 residues. CDR1 SGHTA and CDR2 FQGNSA come from the germline V gene. V trimming: 5 bases; J trimming: 6 bases; junction bases outside the gene matches: 6. This CDR3 reads CASSVDRDHGYTF. CDR3 coding DNA: TGTGCCAGCAGCGTCGACAGGGACCATGGCTACACCTTC.

At least ten counts were recorded for this clonotype. The genes are TRBV6-6 and TRBJ2-7, with 8 bases matching TRBD1. The ends lost 7 bases at V and 1 base at J; junction bases unmatched: 6. The CDR3 contains 14 residues. The germline V gene encodes CDR1 MNHNY and CDR2 SVGAGI (reference sequence). The CDR3 DNA is TGTGCCAGCAATCAACGGGACAGGTCCTACGAGCAGTACTTC. Its translation is CASNQRDRSYEQYF.

This clonotype was recorded at least ten times. DNA for the CDR3: TGTGCCAGCAGCCCACAGGTGATCTCTGGAAACACCATATATTTT. Amino acid sequence: CASSPQVISGNTIYF. The J gene is TRBJ1-3, the V gene TRBV7-2; possible D gene TRBD1, 5 bases. This CDR3 region has 15 residues. Trimming cost V 5 bases and J 0 bases, with 11 bases left between them. Germline lookup yields CDR1 SGHTA and CDR2 FQGNSA.

This clonotype was counted many times. The chain carries TRBV7-9 and TRBJ2-7; D perhaps matches TRBD2 (5 bases). V lost 5 bases and J lost 6, with 14 bases in between. In germline, CDR1 is SEHNR, CDR2 FQNEAQ (reference sequence). CDR3 length: 13 amino acids. CDR3 in DNA: TGTGCCAGCAGCCAGGACGGGCGGGTCGAGCAGTACTTC. This encodes CASSQDGRVEQYF.

Many counts were recorded for this clonotype. V is TRBV6-2 or TRBV6-3 and J is TRBJ2-7, with D possibly being TRBD1 (6 bases). The CDR3 covers 15 residues. Trimming stripped 2 bases from V and 3 bases from J, with 14 bases between. Germline-derived CDR1 and CDR2 are MNHEY and SVGEGT. DNA for the CDR3: TGTGCCAGCAGTTACAGAACAGGGTACGACTACGAGCAGTACTTC. This translates into CASSYRTGYDYEQYF.

In this sample, this clonotype turned up many times. The chain is built from TRBV10-3 and TRBJ2-1; tentatively, D is TRBD1 (7 bases). Germline V CDR1 and CDR2: ENHRY, SYGVKD. This CDR3 spans 15 amino acids. Deletions cut 4 bases from V and 0 bases from J, with 10 bases between. CDR3 coding DNA: TGTGCCATCAGTGCAGGGGGGCCCTCCTACAATGAGCAGTTCTTC. This sequence encodes CAISAGGPSYNEQFF.

In its sample, this clonotype was seen many times. The J gene is TRBJ2-7, the V gene TRBV2; D remains ambiguous. The CDR3 has 13 amino acids. Trimming left V 2 bases short and J 3 bases short, with 8 bases between. Germline V CDR1 and CDR2: SNHLY, FYNNEI. CDR3 nucleotides: TGTGCCAGCAGTGAATTCTCAGACTACGAGCAGTACTTC. This encodes CASSEFSDYEQYF. Using reference TRBV2 and TRBJ2-7 for the parts outside the CDR3, the full variable domain is EPEVTQTPSHQVTQMGQEVILRCVPISNHLYFYWYRQILGQKVEFLVSFYNNEISEKSEIFDDQFSVERPDGSNFTLKIRSTKLEDSAMYFCASSEFSDYEQYFGPGTRLTVT.

This clonotype appeared many times. V gene TRBV6-1 combines with J gene TRBJ2-2; D ambiguous. The CDR3 sequence is 12 residues long. Per the germline V gene, CDR1 is MNHNS and CDR2 is SASEGT. Trimming left V 6 bases short and J 7 bases short, with 9 bases between. The CDR3 here is CASSFSHGELFF. CDR3 nucleotide sequence: TGTGCCAGCAGCTTCAGCCACGGGGAGCTGTTTTTT.

This clonotype was counted ten times or more. This chain joins TRBV7-2 and TRBJ2-1; D possibly corresponds to TRBD2 (6 bases). Germline V CDR1 and CDR2: SGHTA, FQGNSA. This CDR3 is 16 amino acids long. V lost 1 base to trimming and J lost 7 bases, with 17 bases between them. For the CDR3, the DNA is TGTGCCAGCAGCTTAGTCCTCGGGAGTTATCGAAATGAGCAGTTCTTC. Residues: CASSLVLGSYRNEQFF.

This clonotype has at least ten counts. The chain uses TRBV7-8 and TRBJ1-1; 10 positions agree with TRBD1. Germline assignment: CDR1 SGHVS and CDR2 FQNEAQ. The CDR3 is made up of 14 amino acids. V dropped 4 bases and J dropped 4; count of bases not matched to a gene: 3. The DNA of the CDR3 is TGTGCCAGCAGCTCCCGGACAGGGGGCACTGAAGCTTTCTTT. This codes for CASSSRTGGTEAFF.

This clonotype appeared many times. The V and J genes are TRBV20-1 and TRBJ1-3, with D tentatively TRBD1 (5 bases). The CDR3 runs 16 residues. In germline, CDR1 is DFQATT, CDR2 SNEGSKA (reference sequence). The V end lost 0 bases, the J end lost 2 bases, and 14 bases lay between the germline ends. The CDR3 reads CSARDYGSTAGNTIYF. The CDR3 DNA reads TGCAGTGCTAGAGATTATGGCTCGACAGCTGGAAACACCATATATTTT.

This clonotype was found many times. The rearrangement links TRBV7-2 to TRBJ2-7; the D gene is possibly TRBD1 (5 bases). The V gene lost 1 base and the J gene lost 7 bases, with 11 bases spanning the gap. This CDR3 has 13 residues. Germline CDR1 is SGHTA and CDR2 is FQGNSA. In DNA, the CDR3 is TGTGCCAGCAGCTTAGGGGGCCCTAAAGAGCAGTACTTC. Its protein is CASSLGGPKEQYF. The entire variable domain, with the rest obtained from reference TRBV7-2 and TRBJ2-7, is as follows: GAGVSQSPSNKVTEKGKDVELRCDPISGHTALYWYRQSLGQGLEFLIYFQGNSAPDKSGLPSDRFSAERTGGSVSTLTIQRTQQEDSAVYLCASSLGGPKEQYFGPGTRLTVT.

This clonotype was recorded many times. This sequence joins TRBV7-2 and TRBJ2-1, with D perhaps matching TRBD1 (5 bases). This CDR3 is 14 amino acids long. Germline loops: CDR1 SGHTA, CDR2 FQGNSA. V was shortened by 1 base and J by 6 bases, with 10 bases between the two germline ends. The CDR3 DNA follows: TGTGCCAGCAGCTTAGTTTTCCAGGGCAATGAGCAGTTCTTC. Translated, it gives CASSLVFQGNEQFF.

In its sample, this clonotype was seen a few times. The chain employs TRBV29-1 and TRBJ2-3; D not resolved. The CDR3 spans 10 residues. Per the germline V gene, CDR1 is SQVTM and CDR2 is ANQGSEA. The ends were cut back, 3 bases at V and 5 bases at J, with 3 bases in the middle. CDR3 DNA sequence: TGCAGCGTTGACGAAGATACGCAGTATTTT. Translating gives CSVDEDTQYF.

This clonotype has a count of ten or more. The chain joins TRBV7-6 to TRBJ2-1; D possibly uses TRBD1 or TRBD2 (6 bases each). The CDR3 sequence is 17 residues long. V was shortened by 0 bases and J by 5 bases, with 17 bases between the two germline ends. The germline V gene has CDR1 SGHVS and CDR2 FNYEAQ. In nucleotides, the CDR3 is TGTGCCAGCAGCTTAGCGGGGGGCGGCACCCCAAACAATGAGCAGTTCTTC. Its protein product is CASSLAGGGTPNNEQFF.

This clonotype was seen ten or more times. This chain links TRBV28 with TRBJ1-6; TRBD1 is a possible D gene (6 bases). The V end was cut by 5 bases, the J end by 11 bases, with 19 bases between. Germline V gene data show CDR1 as MDHEN and CDR2 as SYDVKM. The CDR3 loop spans 15 amino acids. CDR3 coding DNA: TGTGCCAGCAGTACGGGAGGGGGGGCCGGGACACCCCTCCACTTT. Amino acids: CASSTGGGAGTPLHF.

This clonotype was counted many times. The rearrangement links TRBV7-2 to TRBJ2-1; 15 positions agree with TRBD2. Germline V gene lookup returns CDR1 SGHTA and CDR2 FQGNSA. The trim removed 5 bases at V and 15 bases at J, leaving 17 bases unmatched. The CDR3 is 17 amino acids. CDR3 nucleotides: TGTGCCAGCAGCCCGCTCGGGGGGGGACTAGCGGGAGGCGTGGGGTTCTTC. This encodes CASSPLGGGLAGGVGFF.

This clonotype was observed at least ten times. The chain links TRBV7-2 to TRBJ1-5; 7 bases map to TRBD1. Unmatched junction bases numbered 4, after V lost 5 bases and J lost 0 bases. The length of the CDR3 is 15 residues. The germline CDR1 and CDR2 sequences are SGHTA and FQGNSA. CDR3 sequence (DNA): TGTGCCAGCAGCCTGGGACAGCATAGCAATCAGCCCCAGCATTTT. Translating gives CASSLGQHSNQPQHF.

This clonotype was seen at least ten times. J is TRBJ2-5 and V is TRBV11-2, with D maybe TRBD2 (6 bases). The germline V gene encodes CDR1 SGHAT and CDR2 FQNNGV. This CDR3 has 10 residues. V gave up 8 bases and J gave up 5 bases, with 6 bases separating them. CDR3 bases: TGTGCCAGCCGGGGGGAGACCCAGTACTTC. Translation: CASRGETQYF. The entire variable domain, with the rest obtained from reference TRBV11-2 and TRBJ2-5, is as follows: EAGVAQSPRYKIIEKRQSVAFWCNPISGHATLYWYQQILGQGPKLLIQFQNNGVVDDSQLPKDRFSAERLKGVDSTLKIQPAKLEDSAVYLCASRGETQYFGPGTRLLVL.

This clonotype has at least ten counts. The rearrangement links TRBV7-2 to TRBJ2-6; D remains ambiguous. The length of the CDR3 is 15 residues. The germline V and J ends were trimmed by 4 bases and 5 bases, with 12 bases remaining between them. Germline CDR1 reads SGHTA; CDR2 reads FQGNSA. CDR3 loop: CASSSPTSRANVLTF. In DNA form, the CDR3 reads TGTGCCAGCAGCTCCCCGACATCCCGGGCCAACGTCCTGACTTTC.

This clonotype has at least ten counts. The genes are TRBV20-1 and TRBJ1-5; no reliable D call. The germline V and J ends were trimmed by 0 bases and 2 bases, with 11 bases remaining between them. Germline-derived CDR1 and CDR2 are DFQATT and SNEGSKA (reference sequence). The CDR3 consists of 15 residues. The CDR3 reads CSARDPSQGNQPQHF. CDR3 coding DNA: TGCAGTGCTAGAGATCCCTCCCAGGGCAATCAGCCCCAGCATTTT.

V and J are TRBV6-8 and TRBJ1-1; the D gene is possibly TRBD1 (5 bases). CDR3 length: 14 residues. Per the germline V gene, CDR1 is MNHGY and CDR2 is SAAAGT. V gave up 6 bases and J gave up 0 bases, with 11 bases separating them. CDR3 protein: CASSPGLMNTEAFF. Written as DNA, the CDR3 is TGTGCCAGCAGCCCAGGGTTAATGAACACTGAAGCTTTCTTT.

This clonotype was observed many times. This chain links TRBV28 with TRBJ2-7; no definite D call. The germline gives CDR1 MDHEN, CDR2 SYDVKM. The CDR3 consists of 12 residues. Trimming shortened V by 8 bases and J by 2 bases, and 10 bases separated the two germline ends. CDR3 in DNA: TGTGCCAGCGAGACGAGGACCTACGAGCAGTACTTC. It is translated as CASETRTYEQYF. Full variable domain (remainder filled in from reference TRBV28 and TRBJ2-7): DVKVTQSSRYLVKRTGEKVFLECVQDMDHENMFWYRQDPGLGLRLIYFSYDVKMKEKGDIPEGYSVSREKKERFSLILESASTNQTSMYLCASETRTYEQYFGPGTRLTVT.

This clonotype was counted ten times or more. This rearrangement joins TRBV7-2 to TRBJ1-2; tentatively, D is TRBD1 (6 bases). Between the trimmed V and J ends, which lost 0 bases and 8 bases, there was a span of 13 bases. Germline V gene sequence: CDR1 SGHTA, CDR2 FQGNSA. CDR3 length: 14 amino acids. CDR3 protein: CASSLAPQGKGYTF. In DNA form, the CDR3 reads TGTGCCAGCAGCTTAGCCCCGCAGGGGAAGGGCTACACCTTC.

This clonotype was seen many times. This chain joins TRBV29-1 and TRBJ2-7; 7 nucleotides match TRBD1. V was pared by 3 bases and J by 3 bases, with 14 bases of the junction left unmatched. Per germline, CDR1 SQVTM and CDR2 ANQGSEA. The CDR3 length is 16 residues. The CDR3 spells CSVDSLTIQGLYEQYF. CDR3 sequence (DNA): TGCAGCGTTGACTCTCTTACCATACAGGGGCTCTACGAGCAGTACTTC.

This clonotype was counted at least ten times. This chain joins TRBV28 and TRBJ1-5, with 9 bases lining up with TRBD1. The CDR3 runs to 16 residues. Germline-derived CDR1 and CDR2 are MDHEN and SYDVKM. The V segment lost 2 bases and the J segment 3 bases; nucleotides outside the gene matches: 5. CDR3 sequence: CASSLLQGAPNQPQHF. Written as DNA, the CDR3 is TGTGCCAGCAGTTTACTACAGGGGGCTCCCAATCAGCCCCAGCATTTT. Full variable domain (remainder filled in from reference TRBV28 and TRBJ1-5): DVKVTQSSRYLVKRTGEKVFLECVQDMDHENMFWYRQDPGLGLRLIYFSYDVKMKEKGDIPEGYSVSREKKERFSLILESASTNQTSMYLCASSLLQGAPNQPQHFGDGTRLSIL.

The sample holds many counts of this clonotype. The V and J genes are TRBV7-2 and TRBJ2-1, with TRBD2 matching over 7 bases. The germline CDR1 and CDR2 sequences are SGHTA and FQGNSA. V lost 4 bases and J lost 8; bases outside the gene matches: 11. The CDR3 consists of 15 residues. The CDR3 DNA follows: TGTGCCAGCAGCTCCAGGACTAGATTGCTATATGAGCAGTTCTTC. It codes for CASSSRTRLLYEQFF.

This clonotype has at least ten counts. The gene calls are TRBV20-1 and TRBJ2-3; D gene ambiguous. The CDR3 has 11 residues. V lost 0 bases and J 6 bases, leaving 4 bases between the germline ends. The germline gives CDR1 DFQATT, CDR2 SNEGSKA (reference sequence). CDR3 amino acids: CSARDMDTQYF. As DNA, the CDR3 is TGCAGTGCTAGAGACATGGATACGCAGTATTTT.

The CDR3 DNA follows: TGTGCCAGCAGCTTAGAGGGACTAGGGATCGGGGAGCTGTTTTTT. Translating it yields CASSLEGLGIGELFF. This rearrangement joins TRBV7-2 to TRBJ2-2, with 8 bases that match TRBD2. Per the germline V gene, CDR1 is SGHTA and CDR2 is FQGNSA. V was clipped by 1 base and J by 7 bases; unmatched bases: 5. This CDR3 has 15 amino acids.

As for this clonotype: A much larger clone lies one base from this, so it may be a read error. The CDR3, as DNA: TGTGCCACCGAACCTTGTAGACTGGCCCGGGAGACCCAGTACTTC. It specifies CATEPCRLARETQYF. The V and J genes are TRBV15 and TRBJ2-5; no clear D gene. V lost 8 bases and J lost 5, with 21 bases in between. This CDR3 is built from 15 residues. From germline, CDR1 is LNHNV and CDR2 YYDKDF (reference sequence).